This passage covers 23 T cell receptor beta chains from one sample sequenced in a study of cytomegalovirus exposure and HLA in healthy donors. The PCR ran on 60 Vbeta and 13 Jbeta primers. Libraries were prepared by immunoSEQ multiplex PCR; TCRdb keeps only in-frame clonotypes and omits some of them. The sample lists roughly 93,000 clones, 70% to 80% occurring once. The sequencing sample was made of PBMCs. These receptors were taken from a man aged 25 to 45 in good health and CMV-seronegative.

The rearrangement links TRBV7-3 to TRBJ2-1, with 8 bases that match TRBD2. In germline, CDR1 is SGHTA, CDR2 FQGTGA. Trimming took 4 bases from V and 7 from J; bases not matched to a gene: 6. CDR3 length: 14 amino acids. CDR3 in amino acids: CASSYGGGQNEQFF. The CDR3 region has the DNA TGTGCCAGCAGCTACGGCGGGGGGCAGAATGAGCAGTTCTTC.

This chain joins TRBV7-6 and TRBJ1-1; perhaps TRBD1 as D (5 bases). This CDR3 region has 15 residues. V lost 2 bases and J 3 bases, leaving 13 bases between the germline ends. Germline assignment: CDR1 SGHVS and CDR2 FNYEAQ. CDR3 in DNA: TGTGCCAGCAGCTTATCGTCCGGGGGGGACACTGAAGCTTTCTTT. Its translation: CASSLSSGGDTEAFF.

This chain uses TRBV9 with TRBJ2-5; 10 bases fit TRBD1. The junction had 9 bases not matched to a gene; V was cut back by 4 bases and J by 3 bases. This CDR3 has 16 residues. CDR1 is SGDLS, CDR2 YYNGEE, per germline. The CDR3 DNA sequence: TGTGCCAGCAGCCTATCCCCGGGACAGGGGAAAGAGACCCAGTACTTC. As protein: CASSLSPGQGKETQYF.

This clone was counted a few times. This chain uses TRBV2 with TRBJ1-1, with TRBD1 matching over 8 bases. Germline-derived CDR1 and CDR2 are SNHLY and FYNNEI. Losses at the gene ends were 11 bases for V and 3 bases for J; bases not matched to a gene: 8. The CDR3 contains 13 residues. The CDR3 coding sequence is TGTGCCTCTTGGACAGGGCCCGACACTGAAGCTTTCTTT. Translated: CASWTGPDTEAFF.

By share, this clone counts as medium-sized. The chain combines TRBV5-6 with TRBJ2-1; a weak D match, TRBD2 (6 bases). Germline assignment: CDR1 SGHDT and CDR2 YYEEEE. With 3 bases removed from V and 10 bases from J, the gap between germline ends came to 11 bases. The CDR3 totals 12 residues. The CDR3 sequence: CASSSRGREQFF. The CDR3 nucleotides are TGTGCCAGCAGCTCTCGGGGGAGAGAGCAGTTCTTC.

This clone was seen more than once but under ten times. The CDR3 loop reads CASSISPGEKLFF. The CDR3 region has the DNA TGTGCCAGCAGTATTTCACCGGGAGAAAAACTGTTTTTT. The V call is TRBV6-1, the J call TRBJ1-4; D gene unclear. V was cut by 5 bases and J by 8 bases, with 12 bases left in between. This CDR3 region has 13 residues. Germline CDR1 reads MNHNS; CDR2 reads SASEGT.

There are a few counts of this clone. V usage is TRBV2 and J usage is TRBJ1-1; 8 nucleotides line up with TRBD1. V lost 6 bases to trimming and J lost 0 bases; unmatched junction nucleotides: 6. Germline V CDR1 and CDR2: SNHLY, FYNNEI. The CDR3 has 15 amino acids. The CDR3 reads CASRLTGAMNTEAFF. The CDR3 nucleotides read TGTGCCAGCAGACTGACAGGGGCCATGAACACTGAAGCTTTCTTT.

The V gene is TRBV9, the J gene TRBJ1-6; D is unresolved. Germline V CDR1 and CDR2: SGDLS, YYNGEE. With 3 bases removed from V and 10 bases from J, the gap between germline ends came to 20 bases. CDR3 length equals 16 residues. DNA of the CDR3: TGTGCCAGCAGCGCAAGTAGTCGGGGAAATTGGTCACCCCTCCACTTT. Protein product: CASSASSRGNWSPLHF.

CDR3: CASSPRQGSYEQYF. The CDR3 coding sequence is TGTGCCAGCAGCCCCCGTCAGGGCTCCTACGAGCAGTACTTC. V and J are TRBV9 and TRBJ2-7; D possibly corresponds to TRBD1 (5 bases). CDR3 length: 14 residues. The germline gives CDR1 SGDLS, CDR2 YYNGEE. Trimming took off 4 bases at V and 0 bases at J, with 11 bases between the two ends. The full variable domain, in which reference TRBV9 and TRBJ2-7 provide the parts outside the CDR3, is DSGVTQTPKHLITATGQRVTLRCSPRSGDLSVYWYQQSLDQGLQFLIQYYNGEERAKGNILERFSAQQFPDLHSELNLSSLELGDSALYFCASSPRQGSYEQYFGPGTRLTVT.

This sequence joins TRBV11-2 and TRBJ1-2; 10 bases are a match to TRBD1. Germline V CDR1 and CDR2: SGHAT, FQNNGV. CDR3 length equals 18 residues. The trim removed 1 base at V and 4 bases at J, leaving 12 bases unmatched. The CDR3 sequence is CASSLGVGQGLGIYGYTF. The CDR3 nucleotides are TGTGCCAGCAGCTTAGGTGTGGGACAGGGGCTCGGGATCTATGGCTACACCTTC.

This chain uses TRBV7-9 with TRBJ1-2; 9 bases agree with TRBD1. The V gene end was trimmed by 5 bases and the J gene end by 7 bases; junction bases not matched to a gene: 11. This CDR3 has 15 amino acids. CDR1 SEHNR and CDR2 FQNEAQ come from the germline V gene (reference sequence). CDR3 DNA: TGTGCCAGCAGCGGCCCGACGGGACAGGGTGCTGGCTACACCTTC. This sequence encodes CASSGPTGQGAGYTF.

The chain employs TRBV9 and TRBJ2-6, with TRBD2 matching over 7 bases. The V gene's germline CDR1 is SGDLS and CDR2 YYNGEE. V dropped 1 base and J dropped 1; count of bases not matched to a gene: 2. The CDR3 runs to 16 residues. CDR3 sequence reads: CASSVWGGSGANVLTF. As DNA, the CDR3 is TGTGCCAGCAGCGTATGGGGGGGGTCTGGGGCCAACGTCCTGACTTTC.

The rearrangement joins TRBV5-1 to TRBJ1-1; 10 nucleotides agree with TRBD1. With V trimmed by 4 bases and J by 0 bases, 12 bases remained unmatched. Germline V gene lookup returns CDR1 SGHRS and CDR2 YFSETQ. This CDR3 contains 18 residues. CDR3 amino acids: CASSENRDRGILNTEAFF. As DNA, the CDR3 is TGCGCCAGCAGCGAGAACCGGGACAGGGGAATTTTGAACACTGAAGCTTTCTTT.

V usage is TRBV5-1 and J usage is TRBJ1-1, with a tentative D call TRBD1 (6 bases). Trimming left V 4 bases short and J 1 base short, with 23 bases between. Germline values: CDR1 SGHRS, CDR2 YFSETQ. The CDR3 is made up of 18 amino acids. CDR3 residues: CASSPYRDTADSNTEAFF. For the CDR3, the DNA is TGCGCCAGCAGCCCGTACCGGGACACCGCGGATTCGAACACTGAAGCTTTCTTT.

This clone was counted a few times. This sequence joins TRBV5-4 and TRBJ2-1, with TRBD2 matching over 14 bases. The germline V gene encodes CDR1 SGHNT and CDR2 YYREEE (reference sequence). Trimming removed 0 bases from V and 6 bases from J; junction bases left unmatched: 5. This CDR3 comprises 17 residues. The CDR3, as DNA: TGTGCCAGCAGCTTGGGGGGACTAGCGGGAGTAGGCAATGAGCAGTTCTTC. It specifies CASSLGGLAGVGNEQFF.

This clone was observed a single time. The chain uses TRBV10-3 and TRBJ2-6, with TRBD1 matching over 7 bases. This CDR3 spans 19 amino acids. Germline V lookup: CDR1 ENHRY, CDR2 SYGVKD. V lost 4 bases, J lost 0 bases, and 12 bases stayed unmatched. DNA for the CDR3: TGTGCCATCAGTGGTGAGAGGGGGACAGCGAGCTCTGGGGCCAACGTCCTGACTTTC. Its translation: CAISGERGTASSGANVLTF.

The chain employs TRBV5-1 and TRBJ1-4; 10 nucleotides align to TRBD1. The CDR3 has 19 amino acids. The V and J ends lost 4 bases and 0 bases, in that order; junction bases with no gene match: 12. Looked up from germline, CDR1 is SGHRS and CDR2 is YFSETQ. DNA of the CDR3: TGCGCCAGCAGCGTGCATGGGACAGGGGTTGTCGCAACTAATGAAAAACTGTTTTTT. Encoded protein: CASSVHGTGVVATNEKLFF.

Only a few counts were recorded for this clone. V and J are TRBV6-1 and TRBJ2-3; D is unclear. The CDR3 extends over 15 amino acids. Trimming left V 8 bases short and J 3 bases short, with 18 bases between. CDR1 is MNHNS, CDR2 SASEGT, per germline. CDR3 in DNA: TGTGCCAGCGTAGGCAGACTGGTCCAGACAGATACGCAGTATTTT. It yields the protein CASVGRLVQTDTQYF.

On this clone: One junction end disagrees with the germline gene, perhaps due to a read error. V is TRBV7-9 and J is TRBJ2-6; no firm D call. Germline loops: CDR1 SEHNR, CDR2 FQNEAQ (reference sequence). The CDR3 loop spans 15 amino acids. CDR3 amino acids: CSSRLPNSGANVLTF. The CDR3 DNA sequence: TGTTCCAGCCGCTTACCAAACTCTGGGGCCAACGTCCTGACTTTC.

J is TRBJ2-1 and V is TRBV28; 7 bases fit TRBD1. This CDR3 spans 14 amino acids. Germline V lookup: CDR1 MDHEN, CDR2 SYDVKM. J gave up 3 bases and V 6 bases, and 5 bases lay outside the gene matches. In DNA form, the CDR3 reads TGTGCCAGCAGCGGGACAGTCGGCTACAATGAGCAGTTCTTC. Residues: CASSGTVGYNEQFF.

The chain joins TRBV9 to TRBJ1-1; 8 bases map to TRBD1. This CDR3 has 15 amino acids. Trimming took 0 bases from V and 4 from J; bases not matched to a gene: 5. The germline CDR1 and CDR2 sequences are SGDLS and YYNGEE. The CDR3 DNA reads TGTGCCAGCAGCGTAGTTGGACAGGGCCCCACTGAAGCTTTCTTT. It codes for CASSVVGQGPTEAFF. Using reference TRBV9 and TRBJ1-1 for the parts outside the CDR3, the full variable domain is DSGVTQTPKHLITATGQRVTLRCSPRSGDLSVYWYQQSLDQGLQFLIQYYNGEERAKGNILERFSAQQFPDLHSELNLSSLELGDSALYFCASSVVGQGPTEAFFGQGTRLTVV.

This clone was found many times. The gene calls are TRBV5-6 and TRBJ1-5; TRBD1 aligns across 8 bases. The CDR3 loop spans 18 amino acids. Germline lookup yields CDR1 SGHDT and CDR2 YYEEEE. Losses at the gene ends were 0 bases for V and 0 bases for J; bases not matched to a gene: 8. The CDR3 here is CASSLARGTGHSNQPQHF. CDR3 bases: TGTGCCAGCAGCTTGGCACGGGGGACAGGACATAGCAATCAGCCCCAGCATTTT.

The rearrangement joins TRBV19 to TRBJ2-1, with D possibly matching TRBD2 (6 bases). V gave up 9 bases and J gave up 7 bases, with 19 bases separating them. This CDR3 contains 14 residues. Germline CDR1 reads LNHDA; CDR2 reads SQIVND (reference sequence). The CDR3 bases are TGTGCCAGCAAACCGGGACCTGGGGGGAATGAGCAGTTCTTC. This codes for CASKPGPGGNEQFF.